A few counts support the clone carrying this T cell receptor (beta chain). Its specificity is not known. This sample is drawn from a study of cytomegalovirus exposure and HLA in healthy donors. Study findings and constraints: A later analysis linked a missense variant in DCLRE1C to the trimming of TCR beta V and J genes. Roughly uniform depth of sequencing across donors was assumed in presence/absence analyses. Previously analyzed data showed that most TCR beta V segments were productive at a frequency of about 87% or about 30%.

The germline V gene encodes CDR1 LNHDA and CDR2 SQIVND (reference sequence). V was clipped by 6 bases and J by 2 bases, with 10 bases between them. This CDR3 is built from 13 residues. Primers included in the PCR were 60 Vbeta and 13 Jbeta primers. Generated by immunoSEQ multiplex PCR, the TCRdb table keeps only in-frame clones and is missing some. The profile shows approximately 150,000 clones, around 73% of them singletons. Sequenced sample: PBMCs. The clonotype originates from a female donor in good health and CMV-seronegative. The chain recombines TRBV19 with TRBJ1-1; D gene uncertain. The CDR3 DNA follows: TGTGCCAGTAGCAAACAGATAAACACTGAAGCTTTCTTT. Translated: CASSKQINTEAFF.